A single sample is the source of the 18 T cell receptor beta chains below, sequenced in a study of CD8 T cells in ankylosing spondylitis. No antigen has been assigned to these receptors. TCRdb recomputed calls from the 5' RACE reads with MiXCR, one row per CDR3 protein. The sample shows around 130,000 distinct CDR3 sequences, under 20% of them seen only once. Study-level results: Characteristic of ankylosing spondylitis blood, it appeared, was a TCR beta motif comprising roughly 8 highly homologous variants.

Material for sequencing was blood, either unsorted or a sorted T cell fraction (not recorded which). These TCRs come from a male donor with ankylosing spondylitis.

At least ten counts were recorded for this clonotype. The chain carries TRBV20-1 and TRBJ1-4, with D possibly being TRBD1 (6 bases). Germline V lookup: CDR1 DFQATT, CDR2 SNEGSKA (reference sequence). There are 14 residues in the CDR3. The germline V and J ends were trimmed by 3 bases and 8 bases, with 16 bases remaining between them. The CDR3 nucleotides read TGCAGTGCTAGGGGCACAGGGATTCGGGAAAAACTGTTTTTT. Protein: CSARGTGIREKLFF.

The CDR3 is CASSGDLPYEQYF. The DNA for the CDR3 is TGTGCCAGCTCGGGAGATCTACCCTACGAGCAGTACTTC. This rearrangement joins TRBV7-8 to TRBJ2-7, with D perhaps matching TRBD2 (6 bases). There are 13 residues in the CDR3. Per germline, CDR1 SGHVS and CDR2 FQNEAQ. V dropped 8 bases and J dropped 2 bases, with 13 bases sitting between them.

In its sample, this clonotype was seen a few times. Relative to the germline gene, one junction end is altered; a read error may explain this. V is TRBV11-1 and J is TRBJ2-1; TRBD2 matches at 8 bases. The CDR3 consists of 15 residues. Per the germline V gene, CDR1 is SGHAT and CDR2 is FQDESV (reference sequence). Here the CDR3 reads CASSLAGIVRNEQFF. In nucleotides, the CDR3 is TGTGCCAGCAGTTTAGCGGGAATCGTTCGCAATGAGCAGTTCTTC.

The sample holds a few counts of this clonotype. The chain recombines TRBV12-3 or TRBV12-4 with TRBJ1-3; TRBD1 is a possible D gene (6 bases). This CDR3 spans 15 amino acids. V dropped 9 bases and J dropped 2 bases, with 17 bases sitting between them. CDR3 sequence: CASKKQGSAGNTIYF. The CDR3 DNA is TGTGCCAGTAAAAAACAGGGTAGTGCTGGAAACACCATATATTTT.

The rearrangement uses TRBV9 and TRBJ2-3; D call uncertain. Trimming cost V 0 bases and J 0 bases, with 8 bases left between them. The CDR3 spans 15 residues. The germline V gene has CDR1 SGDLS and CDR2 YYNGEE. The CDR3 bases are TGTGCCAGCAGCGTAGAGACGGCCAGCACAGATACGCAGTATTTT. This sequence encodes CASSVETASTDTQYF.

The CDR3 loop is CASSKLDRGPTEAFF. DNA for the CDR3: TGTGCCAGCAGTAAGCTGGACAGGGGGCCCACTGAAGCTTTCTTT. The gene calls are TRBV2 and TRBJ1-1, with 11 bases matching TRBD1. CDR1 is SNHLY and CDR2 is FYNNEI in the germline V gene. Trimming cost V 5 bases and J 4 bases; bases outside gene matches: 6. The CDR3 runs to 15 residues.

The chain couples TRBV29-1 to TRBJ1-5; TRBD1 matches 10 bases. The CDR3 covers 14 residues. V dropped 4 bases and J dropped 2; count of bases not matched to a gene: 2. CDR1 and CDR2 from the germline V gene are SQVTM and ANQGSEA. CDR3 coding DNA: TGCAGCGTTGGGGACAGGGGAGGCAATCAGCCCCAGCATTTT. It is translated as CSVGDRGGNQPQHF.

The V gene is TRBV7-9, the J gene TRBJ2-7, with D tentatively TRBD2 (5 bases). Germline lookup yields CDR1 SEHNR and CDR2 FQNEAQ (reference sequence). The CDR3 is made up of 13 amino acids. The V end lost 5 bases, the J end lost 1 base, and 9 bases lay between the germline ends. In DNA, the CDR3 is TGTGCCAGCAGCAAGCGGAGTTCCTACGAGCAGTACTTC. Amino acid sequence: CASSKRSSYEQYF.

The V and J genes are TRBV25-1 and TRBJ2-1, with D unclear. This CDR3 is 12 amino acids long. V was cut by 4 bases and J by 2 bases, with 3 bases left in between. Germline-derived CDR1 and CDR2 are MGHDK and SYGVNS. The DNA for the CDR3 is TGTGCCAGCAGTGTGACCTACAATGAGCAGTTCTTC. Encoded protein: CASSVTYNEQFF.

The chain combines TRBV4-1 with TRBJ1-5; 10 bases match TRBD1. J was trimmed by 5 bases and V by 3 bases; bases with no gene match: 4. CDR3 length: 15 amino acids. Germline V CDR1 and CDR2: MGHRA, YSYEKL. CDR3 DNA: TGCGCCAGCAGCCAGCCCGGGACAGGGGATCAGCCCCAGCATTTT. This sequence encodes CASSQPGTGDQPQHF.

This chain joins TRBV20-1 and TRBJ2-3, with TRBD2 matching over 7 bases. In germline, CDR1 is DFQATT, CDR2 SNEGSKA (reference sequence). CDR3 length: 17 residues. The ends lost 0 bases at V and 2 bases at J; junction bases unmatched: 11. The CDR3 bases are TGCAGTGCTAGAGAGGGTCGGGAGGTCCAACTCACAGATACGCAGTATTTT. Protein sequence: CSAREGREVQLTDTQYF.

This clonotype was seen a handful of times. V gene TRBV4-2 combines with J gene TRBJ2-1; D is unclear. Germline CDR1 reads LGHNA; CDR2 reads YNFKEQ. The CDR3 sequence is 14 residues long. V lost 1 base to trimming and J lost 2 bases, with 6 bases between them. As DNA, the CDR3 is TGTGCCAGCAGCCAAGCGGACCCCTACAATGAGCAGTTCTTC. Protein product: CASSQADPYNEQFF.

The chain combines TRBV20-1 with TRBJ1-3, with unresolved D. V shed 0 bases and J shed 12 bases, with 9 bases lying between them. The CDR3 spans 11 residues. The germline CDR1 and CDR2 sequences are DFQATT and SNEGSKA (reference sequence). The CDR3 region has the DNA TGCAGTGCTAGAGAAACCGGTGTCATATATTTT. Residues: CSARETGVIYF.

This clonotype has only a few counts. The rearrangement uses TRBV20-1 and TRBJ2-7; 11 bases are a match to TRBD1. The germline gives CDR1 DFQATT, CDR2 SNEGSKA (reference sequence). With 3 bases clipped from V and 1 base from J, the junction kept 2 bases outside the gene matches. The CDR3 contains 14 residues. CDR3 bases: TGCAGTGCTAGCGGACAGGGGGCTTCCTACGAGCAGTACTTC. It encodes CSASGQGASYEQYF.

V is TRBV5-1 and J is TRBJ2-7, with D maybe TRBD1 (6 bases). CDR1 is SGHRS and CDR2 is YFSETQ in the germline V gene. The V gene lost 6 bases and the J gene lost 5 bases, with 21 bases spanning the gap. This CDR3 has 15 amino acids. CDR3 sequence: CASNSAGQRVDEQYF. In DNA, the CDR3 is TGCGCCAGCAACTCGGCAGGACAGAGGGTGGACGAGCAGTACTTC.

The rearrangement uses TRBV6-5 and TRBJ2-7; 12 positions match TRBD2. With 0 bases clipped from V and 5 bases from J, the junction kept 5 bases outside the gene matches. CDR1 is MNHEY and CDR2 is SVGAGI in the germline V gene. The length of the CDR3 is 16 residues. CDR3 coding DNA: TGTGCCAGCAGTTACTCGACTAGCGGGAGAATCGACGAGCAGTACTTC. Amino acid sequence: CASSYSTSGRIDEQYF.

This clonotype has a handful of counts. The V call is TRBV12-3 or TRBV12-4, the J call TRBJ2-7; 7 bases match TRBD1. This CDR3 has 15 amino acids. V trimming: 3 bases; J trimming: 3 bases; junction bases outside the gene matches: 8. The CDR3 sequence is CASSLGDSPIYEQYF. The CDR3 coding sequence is TGTGCCAGCAGTTTGGGGGACAGCCCCATCTACGAGCAGTACTTC.

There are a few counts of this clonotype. The CDR3 coding sequence is TGCAGCGTCATCCGATGGGAGAGGGGGATGAACTATGGCTACACCTTC. This translates into CSVIRWERGMNYGYTF. The rearrangement links TRBV29-1 to TRBJ1-2; possible D gene TRBD1, 6 bases. The germline V gene has CDR1 SQVTM and CDR2 ANQGSEA. V was trimmed by 6 bases and J by 2 bases, leaving 22 bases between them. The CDR3 has 16 amino acids.